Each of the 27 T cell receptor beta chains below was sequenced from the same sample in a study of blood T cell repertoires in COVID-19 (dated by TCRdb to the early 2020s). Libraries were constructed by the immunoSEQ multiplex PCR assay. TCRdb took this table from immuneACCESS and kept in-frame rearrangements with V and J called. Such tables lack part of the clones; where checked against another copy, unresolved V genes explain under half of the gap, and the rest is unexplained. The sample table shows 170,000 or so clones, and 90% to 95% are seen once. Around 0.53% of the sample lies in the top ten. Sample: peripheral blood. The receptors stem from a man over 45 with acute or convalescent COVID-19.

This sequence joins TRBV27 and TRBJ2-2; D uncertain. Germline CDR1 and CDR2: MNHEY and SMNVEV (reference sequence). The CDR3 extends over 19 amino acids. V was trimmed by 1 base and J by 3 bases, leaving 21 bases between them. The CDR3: CASSLFTNPRSYDTGELFF. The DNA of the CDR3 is TGTGCCAGCAGTTTATTTACGAACCCCCGGTCCTACGACACCGGGGAGCTGTTTTTT.

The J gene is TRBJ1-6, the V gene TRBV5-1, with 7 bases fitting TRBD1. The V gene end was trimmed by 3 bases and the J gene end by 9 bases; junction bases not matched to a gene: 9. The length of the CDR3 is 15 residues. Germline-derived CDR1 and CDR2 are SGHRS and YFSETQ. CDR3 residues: CASSYTGDPSSPLHF. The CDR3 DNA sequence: TGCGCCAGCAGCTACACAGGGGATCCTTCTTCACCCCTCCACTTT. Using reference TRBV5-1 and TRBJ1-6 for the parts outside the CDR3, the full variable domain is KAGVTQTPRYLIKTRGQQVTLSCSPISGHRSVSWYQQTPGQGLQFLFEYFSETQRNKGNFPGRFSGRQFSNSRSEMNVSTLELGDSALYLCASSYTGDPSSPLHFGNGTRLTVT.

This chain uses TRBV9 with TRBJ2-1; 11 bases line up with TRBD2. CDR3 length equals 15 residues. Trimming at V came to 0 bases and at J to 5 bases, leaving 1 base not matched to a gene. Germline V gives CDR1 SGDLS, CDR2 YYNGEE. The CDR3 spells CASSVGSGRDNEQFF. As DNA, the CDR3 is TGTGCCAGCAGCGTAGGTAGCGGGAGGGACAATGAGCAGTTCTTC. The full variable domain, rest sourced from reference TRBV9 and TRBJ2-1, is DSGVTQTPKHLITATGQRVTLRCSPRSGDLSVYWYQQSLDQGLQFLIQYYNGEERAKGNILERFSAQQFPDLHSELNLSSLELGDSALYFCASSVGSGRDNEQFFGPGTRLTVL.

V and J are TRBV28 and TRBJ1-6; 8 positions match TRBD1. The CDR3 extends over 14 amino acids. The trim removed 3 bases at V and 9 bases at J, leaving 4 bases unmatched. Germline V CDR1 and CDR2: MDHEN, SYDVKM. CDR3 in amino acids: CASSFGQGLSPLHF. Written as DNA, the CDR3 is TGTGCCAGCAGTTTTGGACAGGGTCTTTCACCCCTCCACTTT.

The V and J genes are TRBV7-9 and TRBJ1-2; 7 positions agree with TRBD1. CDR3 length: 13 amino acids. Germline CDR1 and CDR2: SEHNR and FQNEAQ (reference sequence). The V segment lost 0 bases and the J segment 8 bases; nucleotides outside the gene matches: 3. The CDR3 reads CASSLATGSGYTF. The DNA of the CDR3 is TGTGCCAGCAGCTTAGCGACAGGGTCCGGCTACACCTTC.

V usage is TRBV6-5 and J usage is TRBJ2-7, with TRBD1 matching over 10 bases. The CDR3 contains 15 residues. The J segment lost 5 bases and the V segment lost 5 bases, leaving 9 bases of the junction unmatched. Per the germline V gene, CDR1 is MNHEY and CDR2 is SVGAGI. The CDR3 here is CASSTPGQGFNEQYF. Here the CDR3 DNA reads TGTGCCAGCAGTACTCCGGGACAGGGGTTTAACGAGCAGTACTTC.

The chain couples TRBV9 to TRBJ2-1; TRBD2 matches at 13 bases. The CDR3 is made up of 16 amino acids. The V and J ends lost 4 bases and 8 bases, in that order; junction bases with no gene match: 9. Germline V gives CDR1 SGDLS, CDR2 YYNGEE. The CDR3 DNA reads TGTGCCAGCAGCCCACGGACTAGCGGGGGACTCGATGAGCAGTTCTTC. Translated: CASSPRTSGGLDEQFF. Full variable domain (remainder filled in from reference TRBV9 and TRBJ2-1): DSGVTQTPKHLITATGQRVTLRCSPRSGDLSVYWYQQSLDQGLQFLIQYYNGEERAKGNILERFSAQQFPDLHSELNLSSLELGDSALYFCASSPRTSGGLDEQFFGPGTRLTVL.

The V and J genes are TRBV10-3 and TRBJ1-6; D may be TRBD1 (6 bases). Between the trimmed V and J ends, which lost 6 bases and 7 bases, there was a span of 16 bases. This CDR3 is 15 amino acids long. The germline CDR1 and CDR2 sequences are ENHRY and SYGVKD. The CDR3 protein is CAISPGQGINSPLHF. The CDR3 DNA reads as TGTGCCATCAGCCCCGGGCAGGGGATAAATTCACCCCTCCACTTT.

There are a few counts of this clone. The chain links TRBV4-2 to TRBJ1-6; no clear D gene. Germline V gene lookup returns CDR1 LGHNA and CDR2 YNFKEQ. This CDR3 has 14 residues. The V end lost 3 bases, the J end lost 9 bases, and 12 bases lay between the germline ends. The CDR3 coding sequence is TGTGCCAGCAGCCAGACTAGGGCGGGTTCACCCCTCCACTTT. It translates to CASSQTRAGSPLHF.

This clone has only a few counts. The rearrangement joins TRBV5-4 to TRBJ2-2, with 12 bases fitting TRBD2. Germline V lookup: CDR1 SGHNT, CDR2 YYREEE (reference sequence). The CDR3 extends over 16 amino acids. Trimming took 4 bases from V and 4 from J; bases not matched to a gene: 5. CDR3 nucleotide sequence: TGTGCCAGCAGCACGTCACTAGCGGGAGGCACCGGGGAGCTGTTTTTT. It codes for CASSTSLAGGTGELFF.

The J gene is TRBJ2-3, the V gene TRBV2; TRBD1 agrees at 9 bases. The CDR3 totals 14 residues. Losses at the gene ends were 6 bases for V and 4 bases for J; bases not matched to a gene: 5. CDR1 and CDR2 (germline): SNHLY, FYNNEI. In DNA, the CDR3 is TGTGCCAGCAGAGGGACAGGGTGGCCAGATACGCAGTATTTT. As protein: CASRGTGWPDTQYF.

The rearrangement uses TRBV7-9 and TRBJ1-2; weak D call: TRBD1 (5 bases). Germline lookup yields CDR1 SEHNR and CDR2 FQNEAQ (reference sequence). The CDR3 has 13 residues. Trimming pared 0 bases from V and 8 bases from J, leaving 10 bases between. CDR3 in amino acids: CASSLALGRGYTF. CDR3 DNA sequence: TGTGCCAGCAGCTTAGCGCTGGGGCGAGGCTACACCTTC.

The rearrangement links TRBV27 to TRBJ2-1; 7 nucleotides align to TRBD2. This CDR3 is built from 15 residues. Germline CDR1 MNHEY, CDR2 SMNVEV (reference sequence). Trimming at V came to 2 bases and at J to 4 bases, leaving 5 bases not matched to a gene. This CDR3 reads CASSLGASGYNEQFF. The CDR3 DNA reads TGTGCCAGCAGTTTAGGAGCTAGCGGATACAATGAGCAGTTCTTC.

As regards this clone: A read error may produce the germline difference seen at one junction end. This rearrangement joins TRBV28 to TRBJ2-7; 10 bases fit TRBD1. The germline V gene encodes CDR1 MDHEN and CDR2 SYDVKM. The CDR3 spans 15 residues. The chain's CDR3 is CASGSSGQGHDWQSF. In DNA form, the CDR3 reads TGTGCCAGCGGCTCCTCGGGACAGGGGCACGACTGGCAGTCCTTC.

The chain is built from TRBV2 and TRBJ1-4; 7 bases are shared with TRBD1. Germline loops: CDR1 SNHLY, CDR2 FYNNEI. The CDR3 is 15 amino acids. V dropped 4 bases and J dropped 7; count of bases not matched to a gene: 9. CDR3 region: CASSAQQGNREKLFF. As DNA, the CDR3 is TGTGCCAGCAGTGCCCAACAGGGGAATCGTGAAAAACTGTTTTTT. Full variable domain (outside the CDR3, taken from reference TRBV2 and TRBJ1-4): EPEVTQTPSHQVTQMGQEVILRCVPISNHLYFYWYRQILGQKVEFLVSFYNNEISEKSEIFDDQFSVERPDGSNFTLKIRSTKLEDSAMYFCASSAQQGNREKLFFGSGTQLSVL.

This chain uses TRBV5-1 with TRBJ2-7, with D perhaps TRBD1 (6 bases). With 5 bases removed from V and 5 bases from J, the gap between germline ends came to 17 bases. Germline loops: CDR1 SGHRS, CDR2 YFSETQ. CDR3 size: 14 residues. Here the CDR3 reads CASRKVGGWNEQYF. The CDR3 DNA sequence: TGCGCCAGCAGGAAGGTTGGGGGCTGGAACGAGCAGTACTTC.

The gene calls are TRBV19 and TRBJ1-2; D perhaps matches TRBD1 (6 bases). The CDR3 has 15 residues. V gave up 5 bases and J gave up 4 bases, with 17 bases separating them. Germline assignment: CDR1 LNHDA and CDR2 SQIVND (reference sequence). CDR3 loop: CASSPAGESFYGYTF. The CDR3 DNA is TGTGCCAGTAGTCCCGCAGGGGAGTCTTTCTATGGCTACACCTTC.

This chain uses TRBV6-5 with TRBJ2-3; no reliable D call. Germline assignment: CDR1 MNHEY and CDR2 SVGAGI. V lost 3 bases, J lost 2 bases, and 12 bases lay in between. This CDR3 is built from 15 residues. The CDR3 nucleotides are TGTGCCAGCAGTTATTCCGAGGCTAACACAGATACGCAGTATTTT. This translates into CASSYSEANTDTQYF.

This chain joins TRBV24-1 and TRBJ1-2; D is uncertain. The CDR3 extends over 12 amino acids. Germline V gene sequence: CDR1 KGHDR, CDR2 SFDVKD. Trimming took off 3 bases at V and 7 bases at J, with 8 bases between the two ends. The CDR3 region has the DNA TGTGCCACCAGTGATACTGACATTGGCTACACCTTC. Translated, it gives CATSDTDIGYTF.

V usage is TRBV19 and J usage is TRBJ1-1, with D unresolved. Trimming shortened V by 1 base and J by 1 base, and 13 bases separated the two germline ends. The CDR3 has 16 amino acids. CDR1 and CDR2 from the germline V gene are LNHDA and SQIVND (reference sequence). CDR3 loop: CASSIASRRPNTEAFF. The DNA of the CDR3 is TGTGCCAGTAGTATAGCGAGTCGGCGGCCGAACACTGAAGCTTTCTTT.

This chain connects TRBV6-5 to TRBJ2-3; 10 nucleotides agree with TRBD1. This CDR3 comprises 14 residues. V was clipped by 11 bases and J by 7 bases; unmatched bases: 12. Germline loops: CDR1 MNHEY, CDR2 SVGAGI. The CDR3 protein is CAGGPGQGYNTQYF. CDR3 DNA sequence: TGTGCCGGGGGGCCGGGACAGGGGTACAATACGCAGTATTTT.

The CDR3 coding sequence is TGTGCCATCAGTGAGGTCCTCGGGACAGGGGGGACGAACACCGGGGAGCTGTTTTTT. Amino acid sequence: CAISEVLGTGGTNTGELFF. This chain uses TRBV10-3 with TRBJ2-2, with 11 bases fitting TRBD1. V dropped 2 bases and J dropped 0; count of bases not matched to a gene: 8. The CDR3 is 19 residues long. CDR1 is ENHRY and CDR2 is SYGVKD in the germline V gene.

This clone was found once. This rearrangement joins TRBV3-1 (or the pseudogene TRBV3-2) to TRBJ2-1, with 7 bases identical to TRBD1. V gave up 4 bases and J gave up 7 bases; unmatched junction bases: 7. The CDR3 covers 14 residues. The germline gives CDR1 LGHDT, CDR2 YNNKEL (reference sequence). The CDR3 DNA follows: TGTGCCAGCAGCCTCGGGACAGCGTGGAATGAGCAGTTCTTC. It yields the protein CASSLGTAWNEQFF.

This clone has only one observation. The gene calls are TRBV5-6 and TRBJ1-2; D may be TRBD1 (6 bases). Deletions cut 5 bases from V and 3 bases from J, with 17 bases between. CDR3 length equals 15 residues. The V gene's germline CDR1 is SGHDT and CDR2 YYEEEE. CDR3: CASSRAGRGDYGYTF. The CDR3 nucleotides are TGTGCCAGCAGTCGCGCAGGGAGGGGGGACTATGGCTACACCTTC.

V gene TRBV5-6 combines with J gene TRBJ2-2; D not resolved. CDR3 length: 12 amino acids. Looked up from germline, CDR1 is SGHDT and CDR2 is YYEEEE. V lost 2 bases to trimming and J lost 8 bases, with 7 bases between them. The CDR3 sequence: CASSLPRGELFF. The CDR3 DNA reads TGTGCCAGCAGCTTACCCCGGGGGGAGCTGTTTTTT. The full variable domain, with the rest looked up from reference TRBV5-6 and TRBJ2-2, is DAGVTQSPTHLIKTRGQQVTLRCSPKSGHDTVSWYQQALGQGPQFIFQYYEEEERQRGNFPDRFSGHQFPNYSSELNVNALLLGDSALYLCASSLPRGELFFGEGSRLTVL.

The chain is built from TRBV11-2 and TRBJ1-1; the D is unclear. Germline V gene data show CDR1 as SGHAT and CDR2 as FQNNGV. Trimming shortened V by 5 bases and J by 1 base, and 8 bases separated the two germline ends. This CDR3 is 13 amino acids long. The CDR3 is CASSLLRNTEAFF. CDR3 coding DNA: TGTGCCAGCAGCCTGCTCAGGAACACTGAAGCTTTCTTT. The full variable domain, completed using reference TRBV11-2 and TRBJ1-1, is EAGVAQSPRYKIIEKRQSVAFWCNPISGHATLYWYQQILGQGPKLLIQFQNNGVVDDSQLPKDRFSAERLKGVDSTLKIQPAKLEDSAVYLCASSLLRNTEAFFGQGTRLTVV.

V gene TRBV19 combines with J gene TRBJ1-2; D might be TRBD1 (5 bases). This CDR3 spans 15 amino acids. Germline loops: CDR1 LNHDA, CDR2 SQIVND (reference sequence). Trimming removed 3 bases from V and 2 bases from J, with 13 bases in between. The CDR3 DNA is TGTGCCAGTAGTATTAGGAGGGGAGGAAACTATGGCTACACCTTC. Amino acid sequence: CASSIRRGGNYGYTF.